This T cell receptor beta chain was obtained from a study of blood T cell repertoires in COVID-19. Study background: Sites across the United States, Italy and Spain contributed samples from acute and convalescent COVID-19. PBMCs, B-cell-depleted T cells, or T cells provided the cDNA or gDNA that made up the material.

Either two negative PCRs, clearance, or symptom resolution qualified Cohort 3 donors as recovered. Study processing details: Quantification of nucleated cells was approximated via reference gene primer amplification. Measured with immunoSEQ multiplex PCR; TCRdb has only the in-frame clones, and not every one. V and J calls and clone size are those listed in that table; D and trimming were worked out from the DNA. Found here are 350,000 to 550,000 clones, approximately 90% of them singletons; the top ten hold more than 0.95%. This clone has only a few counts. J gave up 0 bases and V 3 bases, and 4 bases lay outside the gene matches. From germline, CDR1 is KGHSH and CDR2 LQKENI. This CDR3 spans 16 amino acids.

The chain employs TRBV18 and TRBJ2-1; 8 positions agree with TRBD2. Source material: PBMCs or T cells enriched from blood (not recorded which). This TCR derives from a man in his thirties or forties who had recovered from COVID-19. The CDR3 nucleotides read TGTGCCAGCTCACCTCAAGGGACTAGCTCCTACAATGAGCAGTTCTTC. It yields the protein CASSPQGTSSYNEQFF.